The 28 T cell receptor beta chains below all came from one sample that was sequenced in a study of CD4 T cells in relation to SARS-CoV-2 and coronaviruses. The protocol was immunoSEQ multiplex PCR, while the TCRdb copy is restricted to in-frame clones and leaves out a portion. The sample lists 25,000 to 35,000 clones, around 76% occurring once. Unexposed donor CD4+ T cells date from about 2011-2018, before the COVID-19 pandemic. CD4+ T cells were isolated from the cells after around 9 days of culture. These receptors lack a known antigen. The sequenced sample consisted of CD4+ T cells from PBMCs, cultured in vitro. These TCRs come from a human donor in good health.

The CDR3 here is CASRVGVNTEAFF. CDR3 nucleotide sequence: TGCGCCAGCAGGGTGGGCGTGAACACTGAAGCTTTCTTT. The J gene is TRBJ1-1, the V gene TRBV5-1; D gene ambiguous. The CDR3 is made up of 13 amino acids. V was cut by 5 bases and J by 0 bases, with 8 bases left in between. CDR1 and CDR2 (germline): SGHRS, YFSETQ.

The rearrangement joins TRBV3-1 (or the pseudogene TRBV3-2) to TRBJ1-6; D is possibly TRBD1 (6 bases). Germline CDR1 reads LGHDT; CDR2 reads YNNKEL (reference sequence). V lost 2 bases, J lost 8 bases, and 13 bases lay in between. The CDR3 has 15 residues. The CDR3 here is CASSQPQGRDSPLHF. As DNA, the CDR3 is TGTGCCAGCAGCCAACCACAGGGTCGGGATTCACCCCTCCACTTT.

V and J are TRBV18 and TRBJ1-5; D gene ambiguous. Germline CDR1 and CDR2: KGHSH and LQKENI. The CDR3 spans 12 residues. V lost 0 bases and J lost 7, with 4 bases in between. CDR3 in amino acids: CASSPPQQPQHF. The DNA of the CDR3 is TGTGCCAGCTCACCACCGCAGCAGCCCCAGCATTTT.

The chain joins TRBV7-9 to TRBJ2-7, with 9 bases aligning to TRBD2. The ends lost 7 bases at V and 0 bases at J; junction bases unmatched: 4. The CDR3 has 14 amino acids. CDR1 and CDR2 (germline): SEHNR, FQNEAQ (reference sequence). The CDR3 here is CASIHSGSSYEQYF. As DNA, the CDR3 is TGTGCCAGCATCCATAGCGGGAGCTCCTACGAGCAGTACTTC.

The chain has TRBV13 and TRBJ2-1; D may be TRBD2 (6 bases). This CDR3 comprises 12 residues. Germline V gene data show CDR1 as PRHDT and CDR2 as FYEKMQ (reference sequence). Trimming removed 5 bases from V and 15 bases from J, with 17 bases in between. The CDR3 sequence is CASSQRTTRRFF. The CDR3 DNA sequence: TGTGCCAGCAGCCAGAGGACTACAAGGCGGTTCTTC.

This chain uses TRBV21-1 with TRBJ1-3; the table's D call of TRBD1 was not tested on the DNA. TRBV21-1 has pseudogene status. CDR3 length: 14 amino acids. The CDR3 protein is CASPHRDSGNTIYF. For the CDR3, the DNA is TGTGCCAGCCCCCACAGGGACTCTGGAAACACCATATATTTT.

The J gene is TRBJ2-7, the V gene TRBV2, with D perhaps matching TRBD2 (6 bases). V lost 7 bases to trimming and J lost 6 bases, with 19 bases between them. The CDR3 has 14 amino acids. Germline loops: CDR1 SNHLY, CDR2 FYNNEI. The CDR3 DNA reads TGTGCCAGCAAAGGGCGTCAGGGAGGAGTCGAGCAGTACTTC. It yields the protein CASKGRQGGVEQYF.

The rearrangement uses TRBV30 and TRBJ2-7; 12 positions match TRBD2. The V gene's germline CDR1 is GTSNPN and CDR2 SVGIG (reference sequence). This CDR3 comprises 14 residues. J was trimmed by 6 bases and V by 2 bases; bases with no gene match: 5. CDR3 DNA sequence: TGTGCCTGGAGTACACTAGCGGGAGGATCCGAGCAGTACTTC. It yields the protein CAWSTLAGGSEQYF.

The chain recombines TRBV2 with TRBJ2-1; D perhaps matches TRBD2 (6 bases). Germline assignment: CDR1 SNHLY and CDR2 FYNNEI. The V end was cut by 8 bases, the J end by 2 bases, with 10 bases between. The CDR3 is made up of 13 amino acids. This chain's CDR3 is CASAGNTYNEQFF. The CDR3 DNA reads TGTGCCAGCGCGGGGAATACCTACAATGAGCAGTTCTTC. The full variable domain, with the rest looked up from reference TRBV2 and TRBJ2-1, is EPEVTQTPSHQVTQMGQEVILRCVPISNHLYFYWYRQILGQKVEFLVSFYNNEISEKSEIFDDQFSVERPDGSNFTLKIRSTKLEDSAMYFCASAGNTYNEQFFGPGTRLTVL.

Concerning this clone: The junction and the germline gene differ at one end; a read error may be behind it. This chain uses TRBV11-2 with TRBJ2-4; D is unresolved. This CDR3 comprises 10 residues. From germline, CDR1 is SGHAT and CDR2 FQNNGV. The CDR3: CASFLWTWDF. Here the CDR3 DNA reads TGTGCCAGCTTCCTATGGACGTGGGACTTC.

The chain employs TRBV12-3 or TRBV12-4 and TRBJ2-7; 7 bases match TRBD2. With 3 bases clipped from V and 10 bases from J, the junction kept 9 bases outside the gene matches. The CDR3 runs to 13 residues. The CDR3 sequence is CASSLARTSPQYF. The DNA for the CDR3 is TGTGCCAGCAGTTTGGCGCGGACTAGTCCCCAGTACTTC.

This CDR3 is CASSQPRPQESPLANVLTF. The CDR3 DNA follows: TGCGCCAGCAGCCAACCCCGCCCACAGGAATCCCCCCTGGCCAACGTCCTGACTTTC. The rearrangement joins TRBV4-1 to TRBJ2-6, with a possible D match to TRBD1 (5 bases). Trimming removed 2 bases from V and 6 bases from J, with 23 bases in between. This CDR3 is built from 19 residues. CDR1 is MGHRA and CDR2 is YSYEKL in the germline V gene.

In nucleotides, the CDR3 is TGTGCCAGCAGTCCGGACAGGGCCACTGAAGCTTTCTTT. This codes for CASSPDRATEAFF. The V and J genes are TRBV6-5 and TRBJ1-1, with 8 positions matching TRBD1. This CDR3 has 13 amino acids. Germline V gene lookup returns CDR1 MNHEY and CDR2 SVGAGI. Germline trimming cut 5 bases from V and 4 bases from J; bases unmatched to any gene: 3.

V gene TRBV9 combines with J gene TRBJ2-1; 9 nucleotides match TRBD2. Germline lookup yields CDR1 SGDLS and CDR2 YYNGEE. The junction had 17 bases not matched to a gene; V was cut back by 3 bases and J by 4 bases. The CDR3 sequence is 19 residues long. The CDR3 DNA reads as TGTGCCAGCAGCGCAGCGGTGAGTCGCGGGGGGGCCGGTTACAATGAGCAGTTCTTC. This gives the protein CASSAAVSRGGAGYNEQFF.

This clone was observed once. The chain couples TRBV4-1 to TRBJ2-3; D call uncertain. The germline V gene has CDR1 MGHRA and CDR2 YSYEKL. This CDR3 contains 13 residues. Trimming took 8 bases from V and 1 from J, leaving 10 bases between them. CDR3 bases: TGCGCCAGCGGGATCGCGGGCACAGATACGCAGTATTTT. This encodes CASGIAGTDTQYF.

This rearrangement joins TRBV5-5 to TRBJ1-3, with a weak D call TRBD1 (6 bases). The CDR3 runs to 16 residues. Germline-derived CDR1 and CDR2 are SGHKS and YYEKEE (reference sequence). V was cut by 0 bases and J by 3 bases, with 13 bases left in between. DNA of the CDR3: TGTGCCAGCAGCTTGGCACCTGAGACAGGTGGAAACACCATATATTTT. It translates to CASSLAPETGGNTIYF.

CDR3 sequence (DNA): TGTGCCAGCAGTGGGGGGGCAGGGATGAGTAACTATGGCTACACCTTC. Encoded protein: CASSGGAGMSNYGYTF. This chain links TRBV2 with TRBJ1-2; D is possibly TRBD1 (6 bases). There are 16 residues in the CDR3. V was pared by 4 bases and J by 1 base, with 16 bases between. Per the germline V gene, CDR1 is SNHLY and CDR2 is FYNNEI.

The CDR3 DNA reads as TGTGCCAGCAGCCAAGGGGTGGTGGCTTTCTTT. Translation gives CASSQGVVAFF. The chain has TRBV3-1 (or the pseudogene TRBV3-2) and TRBJ1-1, with D hard to call. The ends were cut back, 1 base at V and 11 bases at J, with 8 bases in the middle. The CDR3 runs to 11 residues. CDR1 and CDR2 (germline): LGHDT, YNNKEL (reference sequence).

By frequency in the sample, this clone is medium-sized (0.01 to 0.1%). The gene calls are TRBV7-2 and TRBJ1-6, with 7 bases aligning to TRBD1. Germline V gene data show CDR1 as SGHTA and CDR2 as FQGNSA. J lost 8 bases, V lost 3 bases, and 10 bases had no gene match. This CDR3 has 16 residues. CDR3 nucleotides: TGTGCCAGCAGCTTTTACCTCAGGGGGAAGGATTCACCCCTCCACTTT. It yields the protein CASSFYLRGKDSPLHF. Filled out from reference TRBV7-2 and TRBJ1-6, the complete variable domain reads GAGVSQSPSNKVTEKGKDVELRCDPISGHTALYWYRQSLGQGLEFLIYFQGNSAPDKSGLPSDRFSAERTGGSVSTLTIQRTQQEDSAVYLCASSFYLRGKDSPLHFGNGTRLTVT.

As DNA, the CDR3 is TGTGCCAGCAGTCCCGGGACGGCCACCTACGAGCAGTACTTC. The encoded protein is CASSPGTATYEQYF. V and J are TRBV6-2 or TRBV6-3 and TRBJ2-7; perhaps D is TRBD1 or TRBD2 (5 bases each). Trimming pared 5 bases from V and 2 bases from J, leaving 13 bases between. Germline values: CDR1 MNHEY, CDR2 SVGEGT. The CDR3 is 14 residues long.

The chain carries TRBV11-3 and TRBJ2-7; a weak D match, TRBD2 (6 bases). The V end lost 1 base, the J end lost 3 bases, and 25 bases lay between the germline ends. Germline assignment: CDR1 SGHNT and CDR2 YENEEA. CDR3 length equals 19 residues. CDR3 coding DNA: TGTGCCAGCAGCTTAGGACCCCCCCGGGACTTCCGAGCCCTCTACGAGCAGTACTTC. It encodes CASSLGPPRDFRALYEQYF. The entire variable domain, with the rest obtained from reference TRBV11-3 and TRBJ2-7, is as follows: EAGVVQSPRYKIIEKKQPVAFWCNPISGHNTLYWYLQNLGQGPELLIRYENEEAVDDSQLPKDRFSAERLKGVDSTLKIQPAELGDSAVYLCASSLGPPRDFRALYEQYFGPGTRLTVT.

The V and J genes are TRBV3-1 (or the pseudogene TRBV3-2) and TRBJ2-1, with 11 bases that match TRBD2. The CDR3 spans 15 residues. Trimming cost V 1 base and J 6 bases; bases outside gene matches: 2. Germline CDR1 and CDR2: LGHDT and YNNKEL (reference sequence). CDR3 sequence (DNA): TGTGCCAGCAGCCAAGGACTAGCGGGGAGCAATGAGCAGTTCTTC. It translates to CASSQGLAGSNEQFF.

The chain is built from TRBV5-4 and TRBJ2-6; D is unclear. Germline lookup yields CDR1 SGHNT and CDR2 YYREEE (reference sequence). The CDR3 sequence is 16 residues long. V dropped 0 bases and J dropped 0 bases, with 7 bases sitting between them. In DNA, the CDR3 is TGTGCCAGCAGCTTGGAGGACCTCTCTGGGGCCAACGTCCTGACTTTC. Its translation: CASSLEDLSGANVLTF.

CDR3 sequence: CASSFRLDINEQFF. The CDR3 DNA follows: TGTGCCAGCAGCTTCCGGCTAGACATCAATGAGCAGTTCTTC. The V gene is TRBV7-2, the J gene TRBJ2-1, with D uncertain. V was clipped by 3 bases and J by 6 bases, with 12 bases between them. The CDR3 is made up of 14 amino acids. Germline V CDR1 and CDR2: SGHTA, FQGNSA.

This clone was seen more than once but under ten times. This chain uses TRBV13 with TRBJ2-7; 15 nucleotides line up with TRBD2. The CDR3 runs 16 residues. J was trimmed by 2 bases and V by 5 bases; bases with no gene match: 4. Germline V gene lookup returns CDR1 PRHDT and CDR2 FYEKMQ (reference sequence). DNA for the CDR3: TGTGCCAGCAGCGGGGGACTAGCGGGGGGAGCCTACGAGCAGTACTTC. Translating it yields CASSGGLAGGAYEQYF.

The chain recombines TRBV2 with TRBJ2-3, with 8 bases fitting TRBD2. Germline-derived CDR1 and CDR2 are SNHLY and FYNNEI. This CDR3 is built from 15 residues. V was pared by 8 bases and J by 4 bases, with 11 bases of the junction left unmatched. CDR3 loop: CASEGREGPADTQYF. CDR3 in DNA: TGTGCCAGCGAAGGACGGGAGGGGCCCGCAGATACGCAGTATTTT.

The rearrangement uses TRBV11-2 and TRBJ2-2; the D gene is possibly TRBD1 (5 bases). The V gene lost 3 bases and the J gene lost 4 bases, with 9 bases spanning the gap. Looked up from germline, CDR1 is SGHAT and CDR2 is FQNNGV. The CDR3 runs to 14 residues. CDR3 sequence: CASSFFDSTGELFF. DNA of the CDR3: TGTGCCAGCAGCTTTTTTGACAGCACCGGGGAGCTGTTTTTT.

This clone appeared a few times. The J gene is TRBJ1-1, the V gene TRBV10-3; a weak D match, TRBD1 (6 bases). With 5 bases removed from V and 5 bases from J, the gap between germline ends came to 12 bases. This CDR3 spans 13 amino acids. Germline lookup yields CDR1 ENHRY and CDR2 SYGVKD. CDR3 nucleotides: TGTGCCATCAGTTTACAGGGAGGGACTGAAGCTTTCTTT. The encoded protein is CAISLQGGTEAFF.